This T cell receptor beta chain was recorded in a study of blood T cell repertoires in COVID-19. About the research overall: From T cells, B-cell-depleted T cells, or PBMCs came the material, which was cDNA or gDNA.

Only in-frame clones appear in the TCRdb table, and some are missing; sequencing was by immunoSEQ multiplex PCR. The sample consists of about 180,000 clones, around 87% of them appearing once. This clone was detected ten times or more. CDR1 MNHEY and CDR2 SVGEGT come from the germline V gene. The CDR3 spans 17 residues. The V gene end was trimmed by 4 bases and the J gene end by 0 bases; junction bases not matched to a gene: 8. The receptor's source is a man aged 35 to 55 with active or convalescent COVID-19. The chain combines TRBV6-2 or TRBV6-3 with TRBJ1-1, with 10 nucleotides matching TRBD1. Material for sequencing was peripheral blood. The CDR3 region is CASSFPGQGGLNTEAFF. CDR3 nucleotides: TGTGCCAGCAGTTTCCCCGGACAGGGGGGATTGAACACTGAAGCTTTCTTT.